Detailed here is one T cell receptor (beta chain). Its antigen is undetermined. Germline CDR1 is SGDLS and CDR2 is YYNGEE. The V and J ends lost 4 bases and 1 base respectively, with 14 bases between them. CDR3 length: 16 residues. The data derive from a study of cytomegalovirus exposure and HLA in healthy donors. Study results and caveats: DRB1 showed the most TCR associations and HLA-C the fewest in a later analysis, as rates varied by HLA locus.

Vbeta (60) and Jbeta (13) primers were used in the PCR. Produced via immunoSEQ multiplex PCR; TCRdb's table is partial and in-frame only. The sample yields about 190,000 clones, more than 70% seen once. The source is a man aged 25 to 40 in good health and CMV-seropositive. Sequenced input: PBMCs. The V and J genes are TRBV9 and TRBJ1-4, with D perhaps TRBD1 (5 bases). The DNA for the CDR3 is TGTGCCAGCAGCAAGTTAGACAGCTTAACTAATGAAAAACTGTTTTTT. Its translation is CASSKLDSLTNEKLFF. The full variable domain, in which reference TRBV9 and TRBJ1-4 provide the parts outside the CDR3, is DSGVTQTPKHLITATGQRVTLRCSPRSGDLSVYWYQQSLDQGLQFLIQYYNGEERAKGNILERFSAQQFPDLHSELNLSSLELGDSALYFCASSKLDSLTNEKLFFGSGTQLSVL.